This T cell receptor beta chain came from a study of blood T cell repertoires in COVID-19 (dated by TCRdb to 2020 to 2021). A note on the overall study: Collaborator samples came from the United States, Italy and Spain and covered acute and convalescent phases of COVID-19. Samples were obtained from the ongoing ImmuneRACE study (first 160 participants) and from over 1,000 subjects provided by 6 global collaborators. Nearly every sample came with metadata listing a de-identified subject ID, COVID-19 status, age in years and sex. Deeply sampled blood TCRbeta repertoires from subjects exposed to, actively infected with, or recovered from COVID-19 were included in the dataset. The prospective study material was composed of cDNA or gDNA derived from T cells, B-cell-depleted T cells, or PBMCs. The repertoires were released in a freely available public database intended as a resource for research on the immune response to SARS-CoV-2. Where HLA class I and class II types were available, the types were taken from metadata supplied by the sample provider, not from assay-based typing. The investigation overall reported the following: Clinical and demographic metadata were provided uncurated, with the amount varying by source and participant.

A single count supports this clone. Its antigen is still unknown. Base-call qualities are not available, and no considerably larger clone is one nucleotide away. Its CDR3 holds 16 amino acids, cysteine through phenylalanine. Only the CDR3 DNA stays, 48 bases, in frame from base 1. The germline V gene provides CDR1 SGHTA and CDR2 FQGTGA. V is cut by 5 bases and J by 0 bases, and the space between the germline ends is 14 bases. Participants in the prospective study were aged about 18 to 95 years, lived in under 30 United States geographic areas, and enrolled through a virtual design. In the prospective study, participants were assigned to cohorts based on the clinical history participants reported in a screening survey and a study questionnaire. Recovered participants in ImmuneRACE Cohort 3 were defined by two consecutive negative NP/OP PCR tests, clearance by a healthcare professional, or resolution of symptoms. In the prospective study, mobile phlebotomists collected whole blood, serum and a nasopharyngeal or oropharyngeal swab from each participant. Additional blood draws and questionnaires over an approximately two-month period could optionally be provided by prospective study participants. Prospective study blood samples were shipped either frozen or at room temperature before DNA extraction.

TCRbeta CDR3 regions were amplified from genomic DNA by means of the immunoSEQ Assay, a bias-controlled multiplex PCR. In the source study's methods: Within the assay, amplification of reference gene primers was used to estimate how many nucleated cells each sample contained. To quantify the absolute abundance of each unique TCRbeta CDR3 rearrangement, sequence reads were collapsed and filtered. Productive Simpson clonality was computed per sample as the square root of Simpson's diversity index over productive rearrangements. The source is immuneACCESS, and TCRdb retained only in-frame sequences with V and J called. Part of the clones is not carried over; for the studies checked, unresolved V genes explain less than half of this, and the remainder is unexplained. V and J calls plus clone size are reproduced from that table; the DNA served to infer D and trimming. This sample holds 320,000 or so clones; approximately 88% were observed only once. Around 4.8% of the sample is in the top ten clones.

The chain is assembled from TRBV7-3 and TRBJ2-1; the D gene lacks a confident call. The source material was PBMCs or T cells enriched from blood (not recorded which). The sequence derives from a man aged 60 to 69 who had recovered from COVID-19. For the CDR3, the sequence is CASSPAASSSYNEQFF. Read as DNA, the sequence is TGTGCCAGCAGCCCCGCGGCGTCGAGCTCCTACAATGAGCAGTTCTTC.